This T cell receptor (beta chain) comes out of a study of PD-L1 blockade in urothelial cancer (dated by TCRdb to the late 2010s). As for the study more broadly: All patients started therapy in about 2014 and received atezolizumab 1,200 mg intravenously every 3 weeks. About 90% of the roughly 29 patients were identified as males with urothelial cancer of bladder origin, and a prior smoking history was reported by 18 of 29 patients. Patients had an ECOG performance status of 0 or 1 and had received between 0 and 3 prior chemotherapy regimens. Blood samples were analyzed 3 weeks after the start of treatment (second dose) and 6 weeks after the start of treatment. A median of about 150,000 T cells and 80,000 to 95,000 unique TCRs was obtained from blood samples, and a median clonality of roughly 0.08 was observed. Somatic, immune and clinical correlates of response to PD-L1 blockade with atezolizumab in urothelial cancer were the focus of an exploratory multi-omic analysis. Pretreatment tumor samples and matched peripheral blood, collected serially before and after atezolizumab treatment, underwent TCR sequencing. Durable clinical benefit meant progression-free survival longer than 6 months, and TCR features were also tested against progression-free and overall survival. Whole exome sequencing and RNA sequencing of pretreatment tumors were performed alongside TCR sequencing in the same patients. Nine patients achieved durable clinical benefit and approximately 20 did not. Pretreatment blood TCR-seq was available for about 30 patients, at least one posttreatment blood collection was obtained for approximately 24 patients, and tumor TCR-seq was available for approximately 24 patients.

To estimate absolute template abundance from read counts, synthetic TCR analog templates were spiked into each PCR. The immunoSEQ assay was used to amplify TCRbeta CDR3 regions from genomic DNA with bias-controlled V and J gene primers. Sequencing of rearranged TCRbeta segments was performed at approximately 20X coverage. As for the original processing: Sequencing errors were corrected by clustering, and CDR3s were annotated against IMGT so that V, D and J genes could be assigned. Only productive TCRbeta rearrangements were used in downstream analyses, excluding out-of-frame or stop-codon sequences. Clonality was computed as one minus Shannon entropy normalized by the log of the number of unique productive sequences. Clones differing between time points or between blood and tumor were identified by Fisher's exact test with Benjamini-Hochberg correction at adjusted p below 0.01. TCRdb limited this immuneACCESS table to in-frame rearrangements with V and J called. A share of clones is missing; checked studies link under half to unresolved V genes, and the rest is unexplained. V, J and clone size derive from that table, while D and trimming were established from the DNA sequence. The sample has some 71,000 clones on record, around 85% of them singletons. The biggest ten clones account for roughly 7.3% of the sample.

The meaning of the sample's time point label: pretreatment peripheral blood. The cohort comprised around 31 patients with locally advanced or metastatic urothelial carcinoma treated at Memorial Sloan Kettering on a trial protocol. Peripheral blood mononuclear cells were collected pretreatment and during treatment, with between 1 and 8 total time points obtained per patient. The Qiagen DNeasy Blood extraction kit was used to purify genomic DNA from total PBMCs and tumor samples. Collected pretreatment and during treatment, PBMCs were isolated and stored as previously described. In regard to this clone: Its antigen has not been determined. Base qualities were left out, and no much larger clone turns up one base away.

Including cysteine and phenylalanine, the CDR3 has 14 amino acids. The only DNA kept is the CDR3, 42 bases in frame from the first base. Unmatched junction bases come to 5, with V trimmed by 5 bases and J by 4 bases. CDR1 and CDR2 were assigned from the germline V gene as SGHVS and FNYEAQ. Points the paper makes about the study in general: Small sample size (n ≈ 29) and many exploratory analyses mean the results are intended to be hypothesis-generating. Among patients with durable benefit, tumor-associated TCR clones showed greater expansion in peripheral blood 3 weeks after treatment started (n ≈ 23, p = 0.022). Improved progression-free and overall survival was found to be associated with pretreatment peripheral blood TCR clonality below the median.

The sample consisted of PBMCs, taken around atezolizumab (anti-PD-L1) treatment. The clonotype originates from a man between 35 and 55 years old with urothelial cancer. The chain links TRBV7-6 with TRBJ2-3, with TRBD2 matching 8 junction bases. CDR3 reads: CASSKAGEPDTQYF. The DNA reads TGTGCCAGCAGCAAAGCGGGAGAGCCAGATACGCAGTATTTT.